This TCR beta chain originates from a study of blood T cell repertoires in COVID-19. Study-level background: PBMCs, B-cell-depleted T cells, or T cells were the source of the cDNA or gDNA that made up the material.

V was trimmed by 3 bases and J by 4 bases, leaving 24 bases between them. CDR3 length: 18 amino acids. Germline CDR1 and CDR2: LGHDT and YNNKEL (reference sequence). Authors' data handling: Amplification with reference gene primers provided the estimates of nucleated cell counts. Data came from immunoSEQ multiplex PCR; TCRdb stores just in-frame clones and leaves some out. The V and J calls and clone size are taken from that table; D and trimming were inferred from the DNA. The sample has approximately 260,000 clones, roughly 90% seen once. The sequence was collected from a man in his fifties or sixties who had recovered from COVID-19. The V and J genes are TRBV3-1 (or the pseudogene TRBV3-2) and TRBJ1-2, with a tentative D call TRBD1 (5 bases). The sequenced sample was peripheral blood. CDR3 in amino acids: CASSHSLGGSAQGYGYTF. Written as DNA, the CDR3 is TGTGCCAGCAGCCATTCTCTCGGGGGTTCGGCGCAGGGCTATGGCTACACCTTC.